This note documents a single T cell receptor (beta chain) sequence. This table comes from immunoSEQ multiplex PCR, and its TCRdb copy is limited to in-frame clones, with some not included. The sample gives tens of thousands of clones, roughly nine tenths of which show up once; roughly a quarter is in the top ten. The data are from a study of blood T cell repertoires in COVID-19. CDR1 is SGHVS and CDR2 is FQNEAQ in the germline V gene. V trimming: 2 bases; J trimming: 6 bases; junction bases outside the gene matches: 10. The CDR3 is 17 residues long. J is TRBJ1-6 and V is TRBV7-8, with TRBD1 matching over 7 bases. Specimen: peripheral blood. This receptor was taken from a woman of 80 years or more with active or convalescent COVID-19. The chain's CDR3 is CASSLTTGTRGNSPLHF. The CDR3 nucleotides read TGTGCCAGCAGCTTAACGACAGGGACGAGGGGTAATTCACCCCTCCACTTT.